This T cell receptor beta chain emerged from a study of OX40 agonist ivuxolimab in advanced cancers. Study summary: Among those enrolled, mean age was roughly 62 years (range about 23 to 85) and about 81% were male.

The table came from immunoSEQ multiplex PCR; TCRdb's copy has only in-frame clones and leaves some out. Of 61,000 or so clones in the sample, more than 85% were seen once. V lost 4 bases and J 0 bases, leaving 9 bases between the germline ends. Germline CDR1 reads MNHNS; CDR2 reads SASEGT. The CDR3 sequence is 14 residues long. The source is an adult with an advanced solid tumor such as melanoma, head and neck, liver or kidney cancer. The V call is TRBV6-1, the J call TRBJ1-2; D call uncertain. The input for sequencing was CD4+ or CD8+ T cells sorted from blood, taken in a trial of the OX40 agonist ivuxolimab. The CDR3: CASSGWSSNYGYTF. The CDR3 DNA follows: TGTGCCAGCAGTGGATGGTCTTCTAACTATGGCTACACCTTC.